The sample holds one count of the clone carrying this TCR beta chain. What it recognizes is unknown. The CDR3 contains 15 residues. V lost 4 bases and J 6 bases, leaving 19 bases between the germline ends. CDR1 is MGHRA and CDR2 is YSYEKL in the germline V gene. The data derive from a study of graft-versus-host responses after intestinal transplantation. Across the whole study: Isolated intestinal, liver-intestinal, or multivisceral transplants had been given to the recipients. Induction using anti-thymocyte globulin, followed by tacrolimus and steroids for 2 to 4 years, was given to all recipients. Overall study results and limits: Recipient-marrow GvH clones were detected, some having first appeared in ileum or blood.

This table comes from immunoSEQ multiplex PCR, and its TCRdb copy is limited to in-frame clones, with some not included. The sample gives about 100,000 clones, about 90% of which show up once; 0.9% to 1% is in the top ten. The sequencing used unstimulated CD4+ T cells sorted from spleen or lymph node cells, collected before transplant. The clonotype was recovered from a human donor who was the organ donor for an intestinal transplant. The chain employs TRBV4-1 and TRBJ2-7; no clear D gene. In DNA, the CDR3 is TGCGCCAGCAGCCCCCAAAAGGGTTCAACTTTCGAGCAGTACTTC. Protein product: CASSPQKGSTFEQYF.